Given below is one T cell receptor beta chain in context. Healthy bone marrow donors made up the cohort. The germline CDR1 and CDR2 sequences are MNHNS and SASEGT. Trimming cost V 5 bases and J 4 bases, with 8 bases left between them. The CDR3 loop spans 13 amino acids. The data derive from a study of cytomegalovirus exposure and HLA in healthy donors. Primers for the PCR totalled 60 Vbeta and 13 Jbeta. Profiling relied on immunoSEQ multiplex PCR, and the TCRdb table lists in-frame clones only, not all of them. The data show over 150,000 clones, with about 80% seen just once and roughly 13% held by the top ten.

This chain links TRBV6-1 with TRBJ2-2, with D possibly matching TRBD1 (6 bases). The sample comprised PBMCs. The TCR sequence derives from a young man in good health and CMV-seropositive. The chain's CDR3 is CASSRDTTGELFF. The CDR3 DNA reads as TGTGCCAGCAGTCGGGACACCACCGGGGAGCTGTTTTTT.